Listed below are T cell receptor beta chains from one sample, sequenced in a study of T cells in Graves' hyperthyroidism and ophthalmopathy. TCRdb itself ran the multiplex PCR reads through MiXCR, one entry per CDR3 protein. Of approximately 590,000 distinct CDR3 sequences listed, approximately 44% are singletons. The specimen sequenced was peripheral blood or thyroid tissue (not recorded which). These receptors all come from a young woman with Graves' hyperthyroidism. CDR3s include the opening cysteine and the closing phenylalanine or tryptophan. Each record gives: V gene, J gene, D gene, clone size, CDR3 DNA, CDR3 protein. D genes are given only for firm matches. The size field is filled for only some rows; it gives once, few, many or a size class.

v_call: TRBV7-9; j_call: TRBJ1-2; d_call: .; clone_size: few; cdr3_nt: TGTGCCAGCACCTGGGGCCAGGGCAGAAACTATGGCTACACCTTC; cdr3_aa: CASTWGQGRNYGYTF
v_call: TRBV25-1; j_call: TRBJ1-1; d_call: .; clone_size: .; cdr3_nt: TGTGCCTGGACCCCGTCGGGGTTTGAAGCTTTCTTT; cdr3_aa: CAWTPSGFEAFF
v_call: TRBV7-3; j_call: TRBJ2-7; d_call: .; clone_size: .; cdr3_nt: TGCGCCAGCAGCGCTTACAGCAAAGAGCAGTACTTC; cdr3_aa: CASSAYSKEQYF
v_call: TRBV7-9; j_call: TRBJ2-7; d_call: .; clone_size: .; cdr3_nt: TGTGCCAGCAGCGGGACGGGGCCTGAGCAGTACTTC; cdr3_aa: CASSGTGPEQYF
v_call: TRBV7-2; j_call: TRBJ2-7; d_call: TRBD2; clone_size: .; cdr3_nt: TGTGCCAGCAGCTTAGCGAGCGGGGGGGTCGAGCAGTACTTC; cdr3_aa: CASSLASGGVEQYF
v_call: TRBV7-9; j_call: TRBJ2-7; d_call: .; clone_size: .; cdr3_nt: TGTGCCAGCAGTTCCTTCCGGGAATCGGAGGAGCAGTACTTC; cdr3_aa: CASSSFRESEEQYF
v_call: TRBV20-1; j_call: TRBJ2-7; d_call: TRBD2; clone_size: few; cdr3_nt: TGCAGTGCTAGGGGGACTAGCATTTACGAGCAGTACTTC; cdr3_aa: CSARGTSIYEQYF
v_call: TRBV7-9; j_call: TRBJ1-4; d_call: TRBD1; clone_size: .; cdr3_nt: TGTGCCAGCAGCTCCGGTGGACAGGGACTGTTTTTT; cdr3_aa: CASSSGGQGLFF
v_call: TRBV2; j_call: TRBJ2-6; d_call: .; clone_size: .; cdr3_nt: TGTGCCAGCAGCCAAAGGGGGGGTTCCGGGGCCAACGTCCTGACTTTC; cdr3_aa: CASSQRGGSGANVLTF
v_call: TRBV9; j_call: TRBJ1-1; d_call: TRBD1; clone_size: few; cdr3_nt: TGTGCCAGCAGCGTAGATGAGACAGGGGTTCTGGCTTTCTTT; cdr3_aa: CASSVDETGVLAFF
v_call: TRBV7-6; j_call: TRBJ2-7; d_call: .; clone_size: .; cdr3_nt: TGTGCCAGCAGTCCTAGCGTGACCTACGAGCAGTACTTC; cdr3_aa: CASSPSVTYEQYF
v_call: TRBV14; j_call: TRBJ1-3; d_call: .; clone_size: .; cdr3_nt: TGTGCCAGCAGCCAAGCGGCTTCCTCTGGAAACACCATATATTTT; cdr3_aa: CASSQAASSGNTIYF
v_call: TRBV2; j_call: TRBJ1-5; d_call: .; clone_size: few; cdr3_nt: TGTGCCATCGCAGTAGAGGGGGGTCAGGCCCAGCATTTT; cdr3_aa: CAIAVEGGQAQHF
v_call: TRBV15; j_call: TRBJ1-2; d_call: TRBD1; clone_size: many; cdr3_nt: TGTGCCACCAGCAGGGGGACAGGGGGGACCGATGGCTACACCTTC; cdr3_aa: CATSRGTGGTDGYTF
v_call: TRBV19; j_call: TRBJ1-2; d_call: .; clone_size: .; cdr3_nt: TGTGCCAGTAGTAAAGGGATCTATGGCTACACCTTC; cdr3_aa: CASSKGIYGYTF
v_call: TRBV7-4; j_call: TRBJ1-5; d_call: .; clone_size: .; cdr3_nt: TGTGCCAGCAGCTTACTGATGTGGCTTGATCAGCCCCAGCATTTT; cdr3_aa: CASSLLMWLDQPQHF
v_call: TRBV19; j_call: TRBJ1-5; d_call: .; clone_size: .; cdr3_nt: TGTGCCAGTAGTATCCATGCAGGGCTACACCCCCAGCATTTT; cdr3_aa: CASSIHAGLHPQHF
v_call: TRBV12-3/TRBV12-4; j_call: TRBJ2-7; d_call: TRBD2; clone_size: .; cdr3_nt: TGTGCCAGCAGTTTAGAGCGCGGGACTAGCGACGAGCAGTACTTC; cdr3_aa: CASSLERGTSDEQYF
v_call: TRBV7-6; j_call: TRBJ1-5; d_call: TRBD1; clone_size: .; cdr3_nt: TGCGCCAGCAGCCAACTACAGGGGAGGAATCAGCCCCAGCATTTT; cdr3_aa: CASSQLQGRNQPQHF
v_call: TRBV29-1; j_call: TRBJ2-5; d_call: .; clone_size: many; cdr3_nt: TGCAGCGTCGGAACAGGGTACCAAGAGACCCAGTACTTC; cdr3_aa: CSVGTGYQETQYF
v_call: TRBV10-3; j_call: TRBJ2-5; d_call: .; clone_size: .; cdr3_nt: TGTGCCAGCAGTGAGGGCCGAACGGAGACCCAGTACTTC; cdr3_aa: CASSEGRTETQYF
v_call: TRBV7-9; j_call: TRBJ1-1; d_call: TRBD1; clone_size: .; cdr3_nt: TGTGCCAGCAGCTTGTGGGCTCCAGGACAGGGGGACACTGAAGCTTTCTTT; cdr3_aa: CASSLWAPGQGDTEAFF
v_call: TRBV2; j_call: TRBJ2-2; d_call: .; clone_size: .; cdr3_nt: TGTGCCAGCAGCTCCCCCTGGGGCTCGGACACCGGGGAGCTGTTTTTT; cdr3_aa: CASSSPWGSDTGELFF
v_call: TRBV19; j_call: TRBJ2-6; d_call: .; clone_size: many; cdr3_nt: TGTGCCAGTAGGAGAAATAGGGGATCTGGGGCCAACGTCCTGACTTTC; cdr3_aa: CASRRNRGSGANVLTF
v_call: TRBV7-3; j_call: TRBJ1-4; d_call: .; clone_size: many; cdr3_nt: TGTGCCAGCAGCCAACCTTATGATTGGGGGACCTGTAATGAAAAACTGTTTTTT; cdr3_aa: CASSQPYDWGTCNEKLFF
v_call: TRBV5-4; j_call: TRBJ1-2; d_call: .; clone_size: .; cdr3_nt: TGTGCCAGCAGCTTGGGCTGGGGCGAACTTAGCTCCTATGGCTACACCTTC; cdr3_aa: CASSLGWGELSSYGYTF
v_call: TRBV7-8; j_call: TRBJ1-2; d_call: .; clone_size: many; cdr3_nt: TGTGCCAGCAGCTTAGGAACGAGAGGCTATGGCTACACCTTC; cdr3_aa: CASSLGTRGYGYTF
v_call: TRBV4-3; j_call: TRBJ2-1; d_call: TRBD2; clone_size: many; cdr3_nt: TGCGCCAGCAGCCAGGGGGGGAATGAGCAGTTCTTC; cdr3_aa: CASSQGGNEQFF
v_call: TRBV19; j_call: TRBJ1-1; d_call: .; clone_size: .; cdr3_nt: TGTGCCAGTAGTATTGGGGTGCCCATTGAAGCTTTCTTT; cdr3_aa: CASSIGVPIEAFF
v_call: TRBV5-4; j_call: TRBJ1-5; d_call: .; clone_size: .; cdr3_nt: TGTGCCAGCAGCTTATTGGGCGCAAGTCAGCCCCAGCATTTT; cdr3_aa: CASSLLGASQPQHF
v_call: TRBV29-1; j_call: TRBJ1-6; d_call: .; clone_size: .; cdr3_nt: TGCAGCGTGGTCTGGGGAGGTAATTCACCCCTCCACTTT; cdr3_aa: CSVVWGGNSPLHF
v_call: TRBV20-1; j_call: TRBJ2-7; d_call: .; clone_size: few; cdr3_nt: TGCAGTGCCAAACCCGGTTCTACCTACGAGCAGTACTTC; cdr3_aa: CSAKPGSTYEQYF
v_call: TRBV5-5; j_call: TRBJ2-7; d_call: TRBD2; clone_size: .; cdr3_nt: TGTGCCAGCAGCTTTGCTAGCGGGAGGCAATCCTACGAGCAGTACTTC; cdr3_aa: CASSFASGRQSYEQYF
v_call: TRBV24-1; j_call: TRBJ2-1; d_call: TRBD1; clone_size: few; cdr3_nt: TGTGCCACCAGTGATCCGGGACAGGAGCAGTTCTTC; cdr3_aa: CATSDPGQEQFF
v_call: TRBV6-5; j_call: TRBJ2-7; d_call: .; clone_size: many; cdr3_nt: TGTGCCACCCAGGACAGTTACGAGCAGTACTTC; cdr3_aa: CATQDSYEQYF
v_call: TRBV7-6; j_call: TRBJ1-2; d_call: .; clone_size: many; cdr3_nt: TGTGCCGCGGGCGAAATGATTTCTGGCTACACCTTC; cdr3_aa: CAAGEMISGYTF
v_call: TRBV2; j_call: TRBJ1-2; d_call: TRBD1; clone_size: many; cdr3_nt: TGTGCCAGCTTCTCCGGGACAGCTTATGGCTACACCTTC; cdr3_aa: CASFSGTAYGYTF
v_call: TRBV27; j_call: TRBJ2-7; d_call: .; clone_size: .; cdr3_nt: TGTGCCAGCAGGCGTGGGTGGGAGAAGTACGAGCAGTACTTC; cdr3_aa: CASRRGWEKYEQYF
v_call: TRBV15; j_call: TRBJ1-5; d_call: .; clone_size: .; cdr3_nt: TGTGCCACCAGCCAAACCCCTGGGCTCAATCAGCCCCAGCATTTT; cdr3_aa: CATSQTPGLNQPQHF
v_call: TRBV7-9; j_call: TRBJ2-5; d_call: TRBD1; clone_size: .; cdr3_nt: TGTGCCAGCAGACCCATCGGGACAGGGGAGACCCAGTACTTC; cdr3_aa: CASRPIGTGETQYF
v_call: TRBV15; j_call: TRBJ2-5; d_call: .; clone_size: many; cdr3_nt: TGTGCCACCAGCAGAGATGTCCTCCAAGAGACCCAGTACTTC; cdr3_aa: CATSRDVLQETQYF
v_call: TRBV10-2; j_call: TRBJ2-5; d_call: TRBD1; clone_size: .; cdr3_nt: TGTGCCAGCAGCGCAGTAAGCCCAGGGGGCGCAGAGACCCAGTACTTC; cdr3_aa: CASSAVSPGGAETQYF
v_call: TRBV7-2; j_call: TRBJ2-5; d_call: TRBD1; clone_size: .; cdr3_nt: TGTGCCAGCAGCTTATTGGGCGGGACAGGGGAGACCCAGTACTTC; cdr3_aa: CASSLLGGTGETQYF
v_call: TRBV7-2; j_call: TRBJ1-5; d_call: TRBD1; clone_size: .; cdr3_nt: TGTGCCGGCAGACGGACAGGGGGAGATCAGCCCCAGCATTTT; cdr3_aa: CAGRRTGGDQPQHF
v_call: TRBV6-1; j_call: TRBJ1-6; d_call: .; clone_size: .; cdr3_nt: TGTGCCAGCAGTACCTCAGGGGCCGGTTCACCCCTCCACTTT; cdr3_aa: CASSTSGAGSPLHF
v_call: TRBV20-1; j_call: TRBJ1-6; d_call: .; clone_size: .; cdr3_nt: TGCAGTGCCCCGGGACGGAAGAATTCACCCCTCCACTTT; cdr3_aa: CSAPGRKNSPLHF
v_call: TRBV15; j_call: TRBJ1-2; d_call: .; clone_size: .; cdr3_nt: TGTGCCACCAGCAGATCAGGTTTCGACTATGGCTACACCTTC; cdr3_aa: CATSRSGFDYGYTF
v_call: TRBV7-9; j_call: TRBJ2-5; d_call: .; clone_size: many; cdr3_nt: TGTGCCAGCAGCTTGGCAGGGTCCGAGGAGACCCAGTACTTC; cdr3_aa: CASSLAGSEETQYF
v_call: TRBV5-1; j_call: TRBJ2-7; d_call: TRBD1; clone_size: .; cdr3_nt: TGCGCCAGCAGCTTCCAGGGGGCCTCCTACGAGCAGTACTTC; cdr3_aa: CASSFQGASYEQYF
v_call: TRBV12-5; j_call: TRBJ1-6; d_call: .; clone_size: many; cdr3_nt: TGTGCTAGTGGCGAACGGGCCCTCCACTTT; cdr3_aa: CASGERALHF